This note documents a single T cell receptor (beta chain) sequence. No antigen is known for it. No much larger clone exists at a distance of one base, and base qualities are not known. Taken from the germline V gene, the CDR1 and CDR2 loops are SNHLY and FYNNEI. Including cysteine and phenylalanine, the CDR3 has 13 amino acids. The entry retains the CDR3 DNA only, 39 bases that are in frame from base 1. The V end loses 7 bases and the J end loses 2 bases, and a stretch of 10 bases separates them. Ficoll-Paque density gradient centrifugation was used to isolate PBMCs. The sample comes from a study of T-cell memory formation after mild COVID-19 (dated by TCRdb to the early 2020s). As for the study more broadly: TCR sequence clusters from the two donors were found to be largely donor specific. In a couple of donors, T-cell clones that expanded and contracted after mild COVID-19 were followed by sequencing TCRalpha and TCRbeta repertoires longitudinally. The cohort was made up of two young adult volunteers, one female and one male, who were previously healthy.

The paper as a whole reports these results and caveats: The second-wave clones that peaked on day 37 were not confirmed to be SARS-CoV-2 specific. Contracting CD4+ clones were found mainly in CM and EM memory subsets, while CD8+ clones were enriched in EMRA. Only a couple of mild cases were covered by the study, and larger cohorts that include severe cases with pre-infection samples were considered necessary. Some responding clones were detected in pre-infection memory, suggesting pre-existing cross-reactive memory T cells joined the SARS-CoV-2 response. From day 15 to 85, contracting clones showed balanced CD4/CD8 phenotypes, whereas a second wave of clones that expanded from day 15 to 37 leaned towards CD4+.

This sample was sequenced with an Illumina NovaSeq 6000. Using 5'RACE with constant-segment primers, TCRalpha and TCRbeta cDNA libraries were constructed, with sample barcodes and unique molecular identifiers added in the process. RNA was extracted from every sample with Trizol reagent. Amplification of the libraries took two PCR steps, and the second step added a second sample barcode plus Illumina TruSeq adapters. The libraries were sequenced on an Illumina NovaSeq using 2 x 150 bp paired-end reads. The paper's data handling went like this. Demultiplexing of reads and collapsing into UMI-guided consensus sequences were performed with migec v1.2.7. With mixcr v2.1.11, UMI consensuses were aligned to TRA and TRB V and J templates and assembled into clonotypes. A clonotype was counted as expanded or contracted only if both edgeR and NoisET called the change significant, with noise models trained on biological replicates. edgeR calls used a false discovery rate-adjusted p below 0.01 and a log2 fold-change threshold of 1. As an exploratory analysis of dynamics, PCA with hierarchical clustering was applied to max-normalized trajectories of the 1000 most abundant clonotypes. Separately sequenced CD4+ and CD8+ repertoires were used to assign a CD4 or CD8 phenotype to each responding clone. TCRdb handled the public reads itself, with Q25 trimming in fastp and clone calling in MiXCR, and kept productive beta chains. Each record represents a unique CDR3 protein, reported with the most common genes and DNA among its rows. TCRdb's processing, not the authors', yielded these V and J calls. The sample data list about 110,000 distinct CDR3 sequences, and over 13% of these were observed just once. The ten most abundant clones make up around 40% of the sample.

The clonotype comes from a man between 18 and 29 years old who had mild COVID-19 (a few samples of this study predate the infection). The sample titles of this study are shuffled in the database, so cell type and time point are left out; the donor was told from shared clones. The chain links TRBV2 with TRBJ2-3; the D segment cannot be called with confidence. The sample comprised PBMCs or a T cell subset sorted from them (not recorded which). The DNA sequence reads TGTGCCAGCAAGAGCCAGTTCACAGATACGCAGTATTTT. This translates into CASKSQFTDTQYF.